A single sample is the source of the 28 T cell receptor beta chains below, sequenced in a study of blood T cell repertoires in COVID-19. The assay was immunoSEQ multiplex PCR, and TCRdb's table has in-frame clones only and misses some. The repertoire holds 250,000 to 300,000 clones, roughly 85% seen once, with less than 6.5% in the top ten. The sample was peripheral blood. The receptors derive from a middle-aged man with active or convalescent COVID-19.

The genes are TRBV15 and TRBJ1-3, with 8 bases identical to TRBD1. Germline trimming cut 5 bases from V and 0 bases from J; bases unmatched to any gene: 6. The length of the CDR3 is 16 residues. Germline loops: CDR1 LNHNV, CDR2 YYDKDF (reference sequence). The CDR3 region is CATSGGTGISGNTIYF. The CDR3 DNA follows: TGTGCCACCAGCGGGGGGACAGGTATCTCTGGAAACACCATATATTTT.

The J gene is TRBJ2-7, the V gene TRBV27; 7 nucleotides line up with TRBD1. This CDR3 has 16 amino acids. V trimming: 0 bases; J trimming: 1 base; junction bases outside the gene matches: 6. CDR1 MNHEY and CDR2 SMNVEV come from the germline V gene (reference sequence). Here the CDR3 DNA reads TGTGCCAGCAGTTTATCACGTCCGGGACAGTCCTACGAGCAGTACTTC. It translates to CASSLSRPGQSYEQYF.

The rearrangement links TRBV2 to TRBJ1-4, with TRBD1 matching over 9 bases. Looked up from germline, CDR1 is SNHLY and CDR2 is FYNNEI. J lost 8 bases, V lost 6 bases, and 7 bases had no gene match. This CDR3 is 14 amino acids long. The CDR3 spells CASRGQGLTEKLFF. The CDR3 nucleotides are TGTGCCAGCAGAGGACAGGGGTTGACGGAAAAACTGTTTTTT.

The rearrangement links TRBV11-2 to TRBJ2-7, with D possibly being TRBD2 (5 bases). CDR3 length: 15 amino acids. The V end lost 1 base, the J end lost 0 bases, and 10 bases lay between the germline ends. Looked up from germline, CDR1 is SGHAT and CDR2 is FQNNGV. CDR3 coding DNA: TGTGCCAGCAGCTTAGGTTGGGGAGCCTCCTACGAGCAGTACTTC. Encoded protein: CASSLGWGASYEQYF.

The CDR3 protein is CASNLPGGQQYF. Here the CDR3 DNA reads TGTGCCAGCAACCTCCCCGGGGGGCAGCAGTACTTC. The chain couples TRBV28 to TRBJ2-7; a weak D match, TRBD2 (7 bases). This CDR3 has 12 amino acids. Germline CDR1 is MDHEN and CDR2 is SYDVKM. Trimming cost V 7 bases and J 8 bases, with 15 bases left between them.

The chain combines TRBV7-6 with TRBJ2-2, with TRBD1 matching over 10 bases. V was pared by 5 bases and J by 4 bases, with 7 bases of the junction left unmatched. From germline, CDR1 is SGHVS and CDR2 FNYEAQ. The CDR3 loop spans 16 amino acids. CDR3: CASSSFRDRGTGELFF. In nucleotides, the CDR3 is TGTGCCAGCAGCAGCTTCCGGGACAGGGGCACCGGGGAGCTGTTTTTT.

The gene calls are TRBV9 and TRBJ2-5, with D perhaps TRBD1 (5 bases). Germline lookup yields CDR1 SGDLS and CDR2 YYNGEE. The CDR3 has 14 residues. V lost 2 bases and J lost 5, with 13 bases in between. CDR3 bases: TGTGCCAGCAGCGTTGGAGCCGACAGTGAGACCCAGTACTTC. It codes for CASSVGADSETQYF.

V gene TRBV2 combines with J gene TRBJ2-1, with 8 nucleotides matching TRBD2. The germline V gene has CDR1 SNHLY and CDR2 FYNNEI. Germline trimming cut 5 bases from V and 9 bases from J; bases unmatched to any gene: 6. The CDR3 runs to 13 residues. For the CDR3, the DNA is TGTGCCAGCAGTACCGGGACTAGGGTTGAGCAGTTCTTC. Translation: CASSTGTRVEQFF.

The CDR3 loop reads CASLRDTGSPLHF. Written as DNA, the CDR3 is TGTGCCAGTCTCCGGGACACGGGTTCACCCCTCCACTTT. The gene calls are TRBV19 and TRBJ1-6; weak D call: TRBD1 (6 bases). This CDR3 is built from 13 residues. The V end lost 8 bases, the J end lost 9 bases, and 14 bases lay between the germline ends. Germline-derived CDR1 and CDR2 are LNHDA and SQIVND (reference sequence).

V and J are TRBV12-3 or TRBV12-4 and TRBJ2-1; TRBD1 is a possible D gene (5 bases). CDR3 length: 11 amino acids. V was trimmed by 5 bases and J by 6 bases, leaving 5 bases between them. Here the CDR3 reads CASSRGNEQFF. CDR3 nucleotide sequence: TGTGCCAGCAGTAGGGGCAATGAGCAGTTCTTC.

The chain has TRBV5-5 and TRBJ2-1; a weak D match, TRBD1 (6 bases). Deletions cut 1 base from V and 5 bases from J, with 10 bases between. The CDR3 length is 14 residues. CDR1 is SGHKS and CDR2 is YYEKEE in the germline V gene (reference sequence). The CDR3 here is CASSLRQANNEQFF. The CDR3 nucleotides read TGTGCCAGCAGCTTGAGACAGGCGAACAATGAGCAGTTCTTC.

This clone was seen a handful of times. Here the CDR3 reads CASSIRQDNQPQHF. In DNA form, the CDR3 reads TGTGCCAGTAGTATCAGACAGGACAATCAGCCCCAGCATTTT. V and J are TRBV19 and TRBJ1-5, with D possibly being TRBD1 (6 bases). There are 14 residues in the CDR3. The V gene lost 3 bases and the J gene lost 3 bases, with 9 bases spanning the gap. Per germline, CDR1 LNHDA and CDR2 SQIVND (reference sequence). The variable domain in full, completed from reference TRBV19 and TRBJ1-5, reads DGGITQSPKYLFRKEGQNVTLSCEQNLNHDAMYWYRQDPGQGLRLIYYSQIVNDFQKGDIAEGYSVSREKKESFPLTVTSAQKNPTAFYLCASSIRQDNQPQHFGDGTRLSIL.

The V gene is TRBV7-8, the J gene TRBJ2-7, with D perhaps matching TRBD1 (5 bases). The CDR3 sequence is 15 residues long. V lost 0 bases and J 0 bases, leaving 9 bases between the germline ends. Germline values: CDR1 SGHVS, CDR2 FQNEAQ. CDR3 sequence (DNA): TGTGCCAGCAGCTTAGCGCGGACATTCTCCTACGAGCAGTACTTC. This encodes CASSLARTFSYEQYF.

This chain joins TRBV30 and TRBJ2-7; 9 bases line up with TRBD1. CDR1 and CDR2 from the germline V gene are GTSNPN and SVGIG (reference sequence). Trimming took 3 bases from V and 5 from J; bases not matched to a gene: 11. The CDR3 contains 15 residues. The CDR3 is CAWRRRGQGGHEQYF. The CDR3 DNA reads TGTGCCTGGAGGCGACGGGGACAGGGAGGCCACGAGCAGTACTTC.

V is TRBV27 and J is TRBJ2-7; 9 positions agree with TRBD1. Germline CDR1 is MNHEY and CDR2 is SMNVEV (reference sequence). V shed 4 bases and J 5 bases; nucleotides not matched to a gene: 6. This CDR3 is 14 amino acids long. Here the CDR3 DNA reads TGTGCCAGCAGTTGGGGGACAGGGACCCACGAGCAGTACTTC. Residues: CASSWGTGTHEQYF.

The V call is TRBV15, the J call TRBJ2-1; D not resolved. CDR1 is LNHNV, CDR2 YYDKDF, per germline (reference sequence). This CDR3 is built from 14 residues. The ends were cut back, 5 bases at V and 4 bases at J, with 12 bases in the middle. CDR3 coding DNA: TGTGCCACCAGCCCAACAATAACGTACAATGAGCAGTTCTTC. Its translation is CATSPTITYNEQFF. The variable domain in full, with the rest retrieved from reference TRBV15 and TRBJ2-1, is DAMVIQNPRYQVTQFGKPVTLSCSQTLNHNVMYWYQQKSSQAPKLLFHYYDKDFNNEADTPDNFQSRRPNTSFCFLDIRSPGLGDTAMYLCATSPTITYNEQFFGPGTRLTVL.

This chain uses TRBV5-6 with TRBJ2-1; 8 bases align to TRBD2. V dropped 4 bases and J dropped 11; count of bases not matched to a gene: 11. The germline V gene has CDR1 SGHDT and CDR2 YYEEEE. The CDR3 is 14 residues long. Here the CDR3 DNA reads TGTGCCAGCAGCCTCCCGGGGCTAGCGGGTCAGCAGTTCTTC. Its translation is CASSLPGLAGQQFF. The full variable domain, completed using reference TRBV5-6 and TRBJ2-1, is DAGVTQSPTHLIKTRGQQVTLRCSPKSGHDTVSWYQQALGQGPQFIFQYYEEEERQRGNFPDRFSGHQFPNYSSELNVNALLLGDSALYLCASSLPGLAGQQFFGPGTRLTVL.

The chain is built from TRBV7-9 and TRBJ2-7, with 12 bases matching TRBD2. The CDR3 is 16 amino acids. V lost 3 bases and J lost 1; bases outside the gene matches: 4. Germline CDR1 SEHNR, CDR2 FQNEAQ (reference sequence). The CDR3 here is CASSLRLAGGSYEQYF. CDR3 in DNA: TGTGCCAGCAGCTTGCGCCTAGCGGGAGGGTCCTACGAGCAGTACTTC.

The J gene is TRBJ1-2, the V gene TRBV7-9, with a possible D match to TRBD1 (5 bases). Germline CDR1 is SEHNR and CDR2 is FQNEAQ (reference sequence). V lost 6 bases to trimming and J lost 3 bases, with 11 bases between them. The CDR3 covers 13 residues. The CDR3 spells CASSPTRDYGYTF. CDR3 nucleotides: TGTGCCAGCAGTCCAACCAGGGACTATGGCTACACCTTC.

This chain links TRBV30 with TRBJ1-2; TRBD1 matches 10 bases. V gave up 1 base and J gave up 6 bases; unmatched junction bases: 5. CDR1 and CDR2 (germline): GTSNPN, SVGIG (reference sequence). CDR3 length: 14 amino acids. The CDR3 region has the DNA TGTGCCTGGAGTGCGGGACAGGGGATAAATGGCTACACCTTC. Translated: CAWSAGQGINGYTF.

V usage is TRBV12-3 or TRBV12-4 and J usage is TRBJ2-1; 7 bases are a match to TRBD1. With 7 bases clipped from V and 2 bases from J, the junction kept 2 bases outside the gene matches. The CDR3 contains 13 residues. The CDR3 sequence is CASNRGTYNEQFF. The CDR3 nucleotides read TGTGCCAGCAACAGGGGTACCTACAATGAGCAGTTCTTC.

The chain is built from TRBV27 and TRBJ2-3; TRBD1 is a possible D gene (6 bases). CDR1 is MNHEY and CDR2 is SMNVEV in the germline V gene (reference sequence). V was trimmed by 4 bases and J by 4 bases, leaving 15 bases between them. The CDR3 sequence is 15 residues long. The CDR3 region has the DNA TGTGCCAGCAGTTCGCACAGGGAGATCGCAGATACGCAGTATTTT. Translating it yields CASSSHREIADTQYF.

The rearrangement joins TRBV7-8 to TRBJ1-1; 9 bases are a match to TRBD1. After removal of 8 bases from V and 0 bases from J, the junction contained 7 bases not matched to a gene. This CDR3 region has 15 residues. Germline values: CDR1 SGHVS, CDR2 FQNEAQ. As DNA, the CDR3 is TGTGCCAGCCGCCCACGACAGGGGGTGAACACTGAAGCTTTCTTT. Its translation is CASRPRQGVNTEAFF.

The chain carries TRBV6-2 or TRBV6-3 and TRBJ1-1; 7 bases fit TRBD1. With V trimmed by 4 bases and J by 5 bases, 10 bases remained unmatched. This CDR3 is built from 15 residues. Germline V lookup: CDR1 MNHEY, CDR2 SVGEGT. DNA for the CDR3: TGTGCCAGCAGTTCCCCCCGACAGGGAGTAACTGAAGCTTTCTTT. This codes for CASSSPRQGVTEAFF.

This chain connects TRBV24-1 to TRBJ2-2; possible D gene TRBD1, 6 bases. In germline, CDR1 is KGHDR, CDR2 SFDVKD. V lost 3 bases, J lost 0 bases, and 13 bases lay in between. The CDR3 runs 17 residues. The CDR3 here is CATSDRTGTPNTGELFF. CDR3 coding DNA: TGTGCCACCAGTGATCGCACCGGGACACCGAACACCGGGGAGCTGTTTTTT.

V usage is TRBV30 and J usage is TRBJ2-7, with 9 nucleotides matching TRBD1. Unmatched junction bases numbered 7, after V lost 5 bases and J lost 2 bases. This CDR3 region has 14 residues. Germline CDR1 is GTSNPN and CDR2 is SVGIG (reference sequence). The CDR3 is CAWSGQGSAYEQYF. In DNA form, the CDR3 reads TGTGCCTGGTCCGGACAGGGGAGCGCCTACGAGCAGTACTTC.

The V call is TRBV7-8, the J call TRBJ2-3; perhaps TRBD2 as D (5 bases). The length of the CDR3 is 14 residues. Germline V CDR1 and CDR2: SGHVS, FQNEAQ. The V and J ends lost 5 bases and 3 bases respectively, with 12 bases between them. The CDR3 sequence: CASSPTGKTDTQYF. For the CDR3, the DNA is TGTGCCAGCAGCCCGACGGGGAAGACAGATACGCAGTATTTT.

This CDR3 is CASSTRARTGVGGYTF. DNA of the CDR3: TGTGCCAGCAGCACCCGCGCGAGGACAGGGGTGGGTGGCTACACCTTC. This rearrangement joins TRBV7-8 to TRBJ1-2; 9 bases are a match to TRBD1. The V segment lost 5 bases and the J segment 7 bases; nucleotides outside the gene matches: 14. The CDR3 loop spans 16 amino acids. Germline V gives CDR1 SGHVS, CDR2 FQNEAQ.